This TCR beta chain was documented in a study of post-analysis software for immune sequencing data. General observations from the study: In multiple sclerosis, normalized Chao1 diversity was significantly below that of controls. With TRBV5-6, TRBV5-1 and TRBV20-1 included, about five TRBV segments were more frequent in patients than in controls.

Worth noting for this clonotype: As yet, its antigen is unknown.

This CDR3 is 15 amino acids long. CDR1 is SGHRS, CDR2 YFSETQ, per germline. J was trimmed by 5 bases and V by 0 bases; bases with no gene match: 5. Included in the TCR beta cDNA libraries were unique molecular identifiers. TCRdb ran MiXCR on the PCR reads and lists one entry per CDR3 protein. The repertoire includes about 540,000 distinct CDR3 sequences, around 34% of them detected once, and 6% sits in the top ten. The chain combines TRBV5-1 with TRBJ1-5; 7 bases are a match to TRBD1. The TCR originated in a girl aged 2 to 17 with multiple sclerosis. The sequencing sample was made of blood. The CDR3 reads CASSLEGGLDQPQHF. Here the CDR3 DNA reads TGCGCCAGCAGCTTGGAAGGGGGCTTGGATCAGCCCCAGCATTTT.